These 4 T cell receptor beta chains were all obtained from the same sample, sequenced in a study of blood T cell repertoires in COVID-19. Generated by immunoSEQ multiplex PCR, the TCRdb table keeps only in-frame clones and is missing some. The sample contains roughly 140,000 clones, around 85% of which appear only once. Sequencing was done on a sample of peripheral blood. All receptors come from a woman between 40 and 50 years old with active or convalescent COVID-19.

This sequence joins TRBV28 and TRBJ1-2; D unresolved. CDR1 and CDR2 (germline): MDHEN, SYDVKM. CDR3 length equals 14 residues. V was clipped by 6 bases and J by 2 bases, with 13 bases between them. CDR3 DNA sequence: TGTGCCAGCAGCCTCACCGCGGCCAACTATGGCTACACCTTC. This sequence encodes CASSLTAANYGYTF.

This clone appeared once. The V call is TRBV11-2, the J call TRBJ1-1, with D maybe TRBD1 (6 bases). Trimming cost V 2 bases and J 0 bases, with 10 bases left between them. The germline V gene encodes CDR1 SGHAT and CDR2 FQNNGV. The CDR3 consists of 15 residues. The CDR3, as DNA: TGTGCCAGCAGCTTAACGGACAGTATGAACACTGAAGCTTTCTTT. This codes for CASSLTDSMNTEAFF.

This clone was detected only once. This sequence joins TRBV5-5 and TRBJ1-1, with D perhaps TRBD1 (5 bases). Germline lookup yields CDR1 SGHKS and CDR2 YYEKEE (reference sequence). V was shortened by 5 bases and J by 1 base, with 12 bases between the two germline ends. The CDR3 covers 14 residues. As DNA, the CDR3 is TGTGCCAGCAGACTGCTAACAGGGAACACTGAAGCTTTCTTT. Protein: CASRLLTGNTEAFF.

This clone occurred a few times. This chain joins TRBV5-1 and TRBJ1-2, with D uncertain. The CDR3 is 13 amino acids. V was pared by 4 bases and J by 0 bases, with 7 bases between. CDR1 is SGHRS and CDR2 is YFSETQ in the germline V gene. CDR3 sequence: CASSAEANYGYTF. DNA of the CDR3: TGCGCCAGCAGCGCAGAAGCTAACTATGGCTACACCTTC.